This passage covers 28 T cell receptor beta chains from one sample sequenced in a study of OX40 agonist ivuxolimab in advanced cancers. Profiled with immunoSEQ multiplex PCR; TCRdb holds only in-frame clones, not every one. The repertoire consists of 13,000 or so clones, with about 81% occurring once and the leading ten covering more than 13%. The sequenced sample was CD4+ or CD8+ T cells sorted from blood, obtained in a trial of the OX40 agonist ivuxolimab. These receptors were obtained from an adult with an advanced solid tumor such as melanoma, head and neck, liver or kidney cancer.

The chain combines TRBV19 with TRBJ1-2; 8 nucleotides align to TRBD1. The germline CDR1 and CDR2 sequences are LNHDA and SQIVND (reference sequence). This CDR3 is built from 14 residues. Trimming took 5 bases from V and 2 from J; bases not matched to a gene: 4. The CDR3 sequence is CASSLTGGNYGYTF. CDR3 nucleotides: TGTGCCAGTAGTCTCACAGGGGGGAACTATGGCTACACCTTC. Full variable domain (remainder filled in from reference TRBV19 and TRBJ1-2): DGGITQSPKYLFRKEGQNVTLSCEQNLNHDAMYWYRQDPGQGLRLIYYSQIVNDFQKGDIAEGYSVSREKKESFPLTVTSAQKNPTAFYLCASSLTGGNYGYTFGSGTRLTVV.

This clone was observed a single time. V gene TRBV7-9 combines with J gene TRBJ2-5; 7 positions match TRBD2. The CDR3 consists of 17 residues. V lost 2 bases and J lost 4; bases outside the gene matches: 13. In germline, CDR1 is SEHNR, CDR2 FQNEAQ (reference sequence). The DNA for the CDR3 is TGTGCCAGCAGCTTACCGCTGGGAGGTGGGAGGGGAGAGACCCAGTACTTC. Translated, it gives CASSLPLGGGRGETQYF.

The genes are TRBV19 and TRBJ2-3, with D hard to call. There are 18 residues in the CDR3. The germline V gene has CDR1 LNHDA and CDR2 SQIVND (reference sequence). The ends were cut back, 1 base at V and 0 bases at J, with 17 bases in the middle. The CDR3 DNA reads TGTGCCAGTAGTATAGCCAGCGCTTTTGGATCTAGCACAGATACGCAGTATTTT. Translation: CASSIASAFGSSTDTQYF. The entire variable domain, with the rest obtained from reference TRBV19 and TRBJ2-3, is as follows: DGGITQSPKYLFRKEGQNVTLSCEQNLNHDAMYWYRQDPGQGLRLIYYSQIVNDFQKGDIAEGYSVSREKKESFPLTVTSAQKNPTAFYLCASSIASAFGSSTDTQYFGPGTRLTVL.

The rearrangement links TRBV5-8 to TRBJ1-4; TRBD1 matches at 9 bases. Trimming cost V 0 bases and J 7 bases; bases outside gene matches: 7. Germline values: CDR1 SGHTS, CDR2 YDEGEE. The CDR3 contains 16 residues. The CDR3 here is CASSLDRGRLGEKLFF. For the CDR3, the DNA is TGTGCCAGCAGCTTGGACAGGGGGCGCTTGGGTGAAAAACTGTTTTTT. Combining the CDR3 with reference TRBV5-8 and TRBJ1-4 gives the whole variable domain EAGVTQSPTHLIKTRGQQATLRCSPISGHTSVYWYQQALGLGLQFLLWYDEGEERNRGNFPPRFSGRQFPNYSSELNVNALELEDSALYLCASSLDRGRLGEKLFFGSGTQLSVL.

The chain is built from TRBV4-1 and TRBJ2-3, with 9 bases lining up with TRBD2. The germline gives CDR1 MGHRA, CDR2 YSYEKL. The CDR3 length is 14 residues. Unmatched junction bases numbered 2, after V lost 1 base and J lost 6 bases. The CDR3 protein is CASSQVGTSDTQYF. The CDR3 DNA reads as TGCGCCAGCAGCCAAGTTGGGACTAGCGATACGCAGTATTTT.

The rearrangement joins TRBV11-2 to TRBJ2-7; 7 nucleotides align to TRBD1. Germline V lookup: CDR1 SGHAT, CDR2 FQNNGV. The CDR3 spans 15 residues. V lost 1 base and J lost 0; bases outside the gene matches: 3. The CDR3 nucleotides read TGTGCCAGCAGCTTAGTCCGGACAGGCTCCTACGAGCAGTACTTC. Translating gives CASSLVRTGSYEQYF.

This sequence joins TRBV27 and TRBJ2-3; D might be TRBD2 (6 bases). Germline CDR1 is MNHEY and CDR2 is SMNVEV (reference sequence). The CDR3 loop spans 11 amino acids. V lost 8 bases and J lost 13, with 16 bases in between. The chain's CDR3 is CASQRRGSEYF. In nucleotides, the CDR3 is TGTGCCAGCCAACGACGGGGGAGTGAGTATTTT.

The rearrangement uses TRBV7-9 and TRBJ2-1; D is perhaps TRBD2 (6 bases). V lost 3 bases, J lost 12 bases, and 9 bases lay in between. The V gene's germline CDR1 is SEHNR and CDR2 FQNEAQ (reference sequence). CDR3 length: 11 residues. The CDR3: CASSFGRGQFF. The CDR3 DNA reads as TGTGCCAGCAGCTTTGGGCGGGGGCAGTTCTTC. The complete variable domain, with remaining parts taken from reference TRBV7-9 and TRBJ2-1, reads DTGVSQNPRHKITKRGQNVTFRCDPISEHNRLYWYRQTLGQGPEFLTYFQNEAQLEKSRLLSDRFSAERPKGSFSTLEIQRTEQGDSAMYLCASSFGRGQFFGPGTRLTVL.

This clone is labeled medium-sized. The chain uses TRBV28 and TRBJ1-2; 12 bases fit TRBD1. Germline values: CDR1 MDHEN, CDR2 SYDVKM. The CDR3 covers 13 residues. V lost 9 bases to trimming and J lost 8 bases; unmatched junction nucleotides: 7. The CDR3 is CASGDRGHGGYTF. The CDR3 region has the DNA TGTGCCAGTGGGGACAGGGGGCATGGAGGCTACACCTTC.

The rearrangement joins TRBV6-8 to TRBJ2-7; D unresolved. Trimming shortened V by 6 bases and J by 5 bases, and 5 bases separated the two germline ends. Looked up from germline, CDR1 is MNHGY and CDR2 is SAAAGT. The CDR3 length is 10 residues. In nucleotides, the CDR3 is TGTGCCAGCAGCGACGACGAGCAGTACTTC. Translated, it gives CASSDDEQYF.

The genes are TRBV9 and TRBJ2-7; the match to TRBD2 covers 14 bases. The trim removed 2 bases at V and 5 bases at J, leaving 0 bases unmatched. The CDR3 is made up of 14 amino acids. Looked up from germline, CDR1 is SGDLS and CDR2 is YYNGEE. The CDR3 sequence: CASSVGLAGDEQYF. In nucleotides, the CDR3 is TGTGCCAGCAGCGTGGGACTAGCGGGAGACGAGCAGTACTTC.

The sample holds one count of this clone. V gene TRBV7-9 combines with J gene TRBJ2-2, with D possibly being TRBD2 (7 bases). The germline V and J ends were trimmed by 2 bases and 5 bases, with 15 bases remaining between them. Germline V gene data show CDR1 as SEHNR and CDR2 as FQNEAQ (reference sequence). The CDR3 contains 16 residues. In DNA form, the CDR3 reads TGTGCCAGCAGCTTACGCTCGGGGGGCGCGACCGGGGAGCTGTTTTTT. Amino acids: CASSLRSGGATGELFF. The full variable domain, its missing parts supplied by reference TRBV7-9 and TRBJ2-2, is DTGVSQNPRHKITKRGQNVTFRCDPISEHNRLYWYRQTLGQGPEFLTYFQNEAQLEKSRLLSDRFSAERPKGSFSTLEIQRTEQGDSAMYLCASSLRSGGATGELFFGEGSRLTVL.

The CDR3 region has the DNA TGTGCCATCAGCAACCCGGGACTAGCGGGAGTAGGGAGCACAGATACGCAGTATTTT. Amino acid sequence: CAISNPGLAGVGSTDTQYF. This rearrangement joins TRBV10-3 to TRBJ2-3; 14 bases are shared with TRBD2. The CDR3 contains 19 residues. The germline CDR1 and CDR2 sequences are ENHRY and SYGVKD. V lost 6 bases and J lost 0; bases outside the gene matches: 11.

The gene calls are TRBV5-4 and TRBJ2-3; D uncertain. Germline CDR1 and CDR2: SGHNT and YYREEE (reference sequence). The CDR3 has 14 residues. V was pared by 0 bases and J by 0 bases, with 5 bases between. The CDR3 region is CASSLVVSTDTQYF. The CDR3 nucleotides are TGTGCCAGCAGCTTGGTCGTTAGCACAGATACGCAGTATTTT.

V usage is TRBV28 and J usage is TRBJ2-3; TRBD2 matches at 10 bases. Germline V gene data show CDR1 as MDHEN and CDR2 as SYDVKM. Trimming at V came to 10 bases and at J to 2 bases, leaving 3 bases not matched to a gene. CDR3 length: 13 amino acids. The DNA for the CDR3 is TGTGCCATCACTAGCGGGGACACAGATACGCAGTATTTT. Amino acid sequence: CAITSGDTDTQYF. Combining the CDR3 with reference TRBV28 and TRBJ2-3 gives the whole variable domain DVKVTQSSRYLVKRTGEKVFLECVQDMDHENMFWYRQDPGLGLRLIYFSYDVKMKEKGDIPEGYSVSREKKERFSLILESASTNQTSMYLCAITSGDTDTQYFGPGTRLTVL.

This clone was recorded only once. CDR3 residues: CASSFSGGQDTQYF. The DNA of the CDR3 is TGTGCCAGCAGCTTTAGCGGGGGGCAAGATACGCAGTATTTT. The chain joins TRBV7-9 to TRBJ2-3; 10 positions agree with TRBD2. The length of the CDR3 is 14 residues. The V gene end was trimmed by 3 bases and the J gene end by 5 bases; junction bases not matched to a gene: 2. Germline V gene sequence: CDR1 SEHNR, CDR2 FQNEAQ (reference sequence).

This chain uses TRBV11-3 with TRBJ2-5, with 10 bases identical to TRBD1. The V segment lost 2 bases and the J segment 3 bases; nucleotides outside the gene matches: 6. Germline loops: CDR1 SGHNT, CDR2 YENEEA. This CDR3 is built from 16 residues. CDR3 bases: TGTGCCAGCAGCTTATACACCGGGACAGGGGAAGAGACCCAGTACTTC. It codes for CASSLYTGTGEETQYF.

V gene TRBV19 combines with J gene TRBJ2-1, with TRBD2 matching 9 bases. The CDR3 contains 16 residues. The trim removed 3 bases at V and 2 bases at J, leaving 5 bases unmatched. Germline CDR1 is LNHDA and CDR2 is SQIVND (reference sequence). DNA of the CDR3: TGTGCCAGTAGTATCTCACTAGCGGGTGCCTACAATGAGCAGTTCTTC. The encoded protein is CASSISLAGAYNEQFF. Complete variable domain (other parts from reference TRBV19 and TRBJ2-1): DGGITQSPKYLFRKEGQNVTLSCEQNLNHDAMYWYRQDPGQGLRLIYYSQIVNDFQKGDIAEGYSVSREKKESFPLTVTSAQKNPTAFYLCASSISLAGAYNEQFFGPGTRLTVL.

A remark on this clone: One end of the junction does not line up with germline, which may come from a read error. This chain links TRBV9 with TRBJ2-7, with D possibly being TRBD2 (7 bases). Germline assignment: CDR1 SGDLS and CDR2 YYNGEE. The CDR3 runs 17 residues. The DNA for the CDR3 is TGTGCCCGCAGCGTAGGAGGGGGGGGGACCGTGGGCCACGAGCAGTACTTC. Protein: CARSVGGGGTVGHEQYF.

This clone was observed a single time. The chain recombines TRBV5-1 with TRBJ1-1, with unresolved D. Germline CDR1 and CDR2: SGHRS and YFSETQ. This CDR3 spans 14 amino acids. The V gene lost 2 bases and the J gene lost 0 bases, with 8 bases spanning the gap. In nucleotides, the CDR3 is TGCGCCAGCAGCTTTAGGTCTCTGAACACTGAAGCTTTCTTT. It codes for CASSFRSLNTEAFF.

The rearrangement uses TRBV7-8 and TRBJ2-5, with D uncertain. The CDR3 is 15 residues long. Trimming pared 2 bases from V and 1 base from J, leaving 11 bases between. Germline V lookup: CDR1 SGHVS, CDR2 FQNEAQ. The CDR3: CASSLSPWGQETQYF. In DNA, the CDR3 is TGTGCCAGCAGCTTAAGTCCCTGGGGCCAAGAGACCCAGTACTTC. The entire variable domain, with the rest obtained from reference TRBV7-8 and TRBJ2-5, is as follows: GAGVSQSPRYKVAKRGQDVALRCDPISGHVSLFWYQQALGQGPEFLTYFQNEAQLDKSGLPSDRFFAERPEGSVSTLKIQRTQQEDSAVYLCASSLSPWGQETQYFGPGTRLLVL.

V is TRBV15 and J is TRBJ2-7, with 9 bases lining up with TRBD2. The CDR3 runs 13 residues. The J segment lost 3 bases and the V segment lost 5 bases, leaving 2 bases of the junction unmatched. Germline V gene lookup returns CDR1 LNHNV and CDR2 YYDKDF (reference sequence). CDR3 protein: CATSPSGNYEQYF. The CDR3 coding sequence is TGTGCCACCAGCCCTAGCGGGAACTACGAGCAGTACTTC. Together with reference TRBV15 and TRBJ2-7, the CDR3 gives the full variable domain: DAMVIQNPRYQVTQFGKPVTLSCSQTLNHNVMYWYQQKSSQAPKLLFHYYDKDFNNEADTPDNFQSRRPNTSFCFLDIRSPGLGDTAMYLCATSPSGNYEQYFGPGTRLTVT.

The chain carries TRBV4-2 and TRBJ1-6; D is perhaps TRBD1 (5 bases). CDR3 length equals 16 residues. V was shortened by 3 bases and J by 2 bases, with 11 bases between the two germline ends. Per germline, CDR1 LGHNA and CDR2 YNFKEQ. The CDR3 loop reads CASSQLRGAYNSPLHF. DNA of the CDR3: TGTGCCAGCAGCCAGTTGAGGGGTGCCTATAATTCACCCCTCCACTTT.

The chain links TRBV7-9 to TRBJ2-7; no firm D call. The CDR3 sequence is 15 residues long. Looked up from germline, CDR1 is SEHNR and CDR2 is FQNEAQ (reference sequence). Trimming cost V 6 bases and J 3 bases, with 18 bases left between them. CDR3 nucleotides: TGTGCCAGCAGGCCCACGACGTCAATAAACTACGAGCAGTACTTC. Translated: CASRPTTSINYEQYF.

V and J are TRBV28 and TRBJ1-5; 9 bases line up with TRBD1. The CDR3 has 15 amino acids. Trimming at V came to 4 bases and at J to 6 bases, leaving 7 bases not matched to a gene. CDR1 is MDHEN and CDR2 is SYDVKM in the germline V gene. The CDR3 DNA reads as TGTGCCAGCAGTTGGGACAGGGAAGATGGTCAGCCCCAGCATTTT. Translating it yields CASSWDREDGQPQHF.

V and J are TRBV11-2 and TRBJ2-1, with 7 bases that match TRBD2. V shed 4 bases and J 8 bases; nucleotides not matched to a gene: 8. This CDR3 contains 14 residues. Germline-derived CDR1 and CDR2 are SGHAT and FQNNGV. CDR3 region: CASSWDAGDDEQFF. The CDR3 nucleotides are TGTGCCAGCAGCTGGGACGCGGGGGATGATGAGCAGTTCTTC.

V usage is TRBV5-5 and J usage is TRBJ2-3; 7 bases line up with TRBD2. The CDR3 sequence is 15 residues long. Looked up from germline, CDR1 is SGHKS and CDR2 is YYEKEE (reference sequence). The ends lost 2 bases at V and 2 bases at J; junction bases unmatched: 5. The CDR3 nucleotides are TGTGCCAGCAGCTTCGGCGGGAGCGACACAGATACGCAGTATTTT. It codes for CASSFGGSDTDTQYF.

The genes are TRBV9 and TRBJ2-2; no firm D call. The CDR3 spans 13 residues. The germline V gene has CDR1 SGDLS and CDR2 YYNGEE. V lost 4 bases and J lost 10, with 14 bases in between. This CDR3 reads CASSPFGFKELFF. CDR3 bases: TGTGCCAGCAGCCCATTTGGTTTCAAGGAGCTGTTTTTT. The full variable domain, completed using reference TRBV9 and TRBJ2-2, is DSGVTQTPKHLITATGQRVTLRCSPRSGDLSVYWYQQSLDQGLQFLIQYYNGEERAKGNILERFSAQQFPDLHSELNLSSLELGDSALYFCASSPFGFKELFFGEGSRLTVL.